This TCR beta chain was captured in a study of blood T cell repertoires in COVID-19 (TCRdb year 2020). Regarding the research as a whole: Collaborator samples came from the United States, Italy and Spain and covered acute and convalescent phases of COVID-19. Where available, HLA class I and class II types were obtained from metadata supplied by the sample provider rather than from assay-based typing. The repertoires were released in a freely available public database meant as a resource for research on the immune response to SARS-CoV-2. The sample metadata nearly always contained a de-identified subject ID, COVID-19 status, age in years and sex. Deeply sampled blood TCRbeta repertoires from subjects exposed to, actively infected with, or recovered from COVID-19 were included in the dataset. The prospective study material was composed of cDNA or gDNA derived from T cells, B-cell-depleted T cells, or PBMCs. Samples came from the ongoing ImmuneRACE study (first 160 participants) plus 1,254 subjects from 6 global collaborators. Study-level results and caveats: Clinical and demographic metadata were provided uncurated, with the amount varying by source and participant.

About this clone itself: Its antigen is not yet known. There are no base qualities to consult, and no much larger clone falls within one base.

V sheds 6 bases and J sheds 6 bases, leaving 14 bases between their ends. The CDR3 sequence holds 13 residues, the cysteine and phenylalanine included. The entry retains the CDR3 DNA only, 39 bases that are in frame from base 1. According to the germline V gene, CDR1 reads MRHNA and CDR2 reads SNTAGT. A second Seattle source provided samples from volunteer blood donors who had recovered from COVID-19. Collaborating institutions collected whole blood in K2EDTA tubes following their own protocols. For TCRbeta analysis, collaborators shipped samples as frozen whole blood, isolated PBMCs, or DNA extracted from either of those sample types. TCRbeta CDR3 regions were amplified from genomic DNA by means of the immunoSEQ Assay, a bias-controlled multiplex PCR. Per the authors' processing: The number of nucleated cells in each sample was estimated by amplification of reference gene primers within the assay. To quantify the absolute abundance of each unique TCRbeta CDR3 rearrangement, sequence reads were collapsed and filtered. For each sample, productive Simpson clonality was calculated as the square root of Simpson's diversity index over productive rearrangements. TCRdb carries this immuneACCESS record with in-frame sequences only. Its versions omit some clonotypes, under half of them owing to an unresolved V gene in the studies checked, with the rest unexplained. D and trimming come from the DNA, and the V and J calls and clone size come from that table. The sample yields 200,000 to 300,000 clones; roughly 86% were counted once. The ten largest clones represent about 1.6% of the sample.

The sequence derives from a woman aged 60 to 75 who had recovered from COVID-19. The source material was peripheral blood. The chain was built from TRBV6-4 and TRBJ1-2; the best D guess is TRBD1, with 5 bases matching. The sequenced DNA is TGTGCCAGCAGGGATTCAGGGAGGCATGGCTACACCTTC. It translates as CASRDSGRHGYTF.